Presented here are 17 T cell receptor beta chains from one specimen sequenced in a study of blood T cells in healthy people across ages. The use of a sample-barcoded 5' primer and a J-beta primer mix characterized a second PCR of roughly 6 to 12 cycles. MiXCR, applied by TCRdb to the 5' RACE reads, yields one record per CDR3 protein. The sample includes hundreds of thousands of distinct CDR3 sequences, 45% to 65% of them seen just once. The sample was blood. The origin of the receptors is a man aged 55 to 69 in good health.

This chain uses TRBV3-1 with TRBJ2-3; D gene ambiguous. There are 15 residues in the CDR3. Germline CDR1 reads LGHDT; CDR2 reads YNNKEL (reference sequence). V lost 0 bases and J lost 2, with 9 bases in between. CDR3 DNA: TGTGCCAGCAGCCAAGACGGGCACCCCACAGATACGCAGTATTTT. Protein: CASSQDGHPTDTQYF.

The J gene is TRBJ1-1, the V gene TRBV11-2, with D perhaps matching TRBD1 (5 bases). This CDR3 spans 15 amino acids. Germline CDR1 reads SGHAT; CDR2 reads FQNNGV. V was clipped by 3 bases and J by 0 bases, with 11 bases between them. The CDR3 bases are TGTGCCAGCAGCTTGATGGGGCAGTTGAACACTGAAGCTTTCTTT. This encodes CASSLMGQLNTEAFF.

CDR3 loop: CSSDSYNEQFF. In DNA, the CDR3 is TGCAGCAGCGACAGCTACAATGAGCAGTTCTTC. The chain is built from TRBV29-1 and TRBJ2-1; TRBD1 might be the D (5 bases). There are 11 residues in the CDR3. V lost 8 bases to trimming and J lost 3 bases, with 8 bases between them. The V gene's germline CDR1 is SQVTM and CDR2 ANQGSEA.

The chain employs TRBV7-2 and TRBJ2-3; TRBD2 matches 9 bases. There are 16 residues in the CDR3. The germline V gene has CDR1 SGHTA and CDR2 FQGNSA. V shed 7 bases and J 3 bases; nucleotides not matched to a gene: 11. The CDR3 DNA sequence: TGTGCCAGCACCCCGCAGGCGGGAGGGATAACAGATACGCAGTATTTT. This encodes CASTPQAGGITDTQYF.

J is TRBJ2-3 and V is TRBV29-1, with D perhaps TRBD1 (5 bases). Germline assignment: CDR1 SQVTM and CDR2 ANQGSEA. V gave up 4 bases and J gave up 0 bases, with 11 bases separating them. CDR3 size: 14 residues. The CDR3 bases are TGCAGCGTTGCCCCAGGGCCTAGCACAGATACGCAGTATTTT. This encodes CSVAPGPSTDTQYF.

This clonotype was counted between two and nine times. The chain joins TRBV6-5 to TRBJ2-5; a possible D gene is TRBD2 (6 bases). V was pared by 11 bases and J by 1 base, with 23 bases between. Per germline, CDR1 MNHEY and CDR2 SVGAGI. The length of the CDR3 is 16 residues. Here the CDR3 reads CALPRGPPEGQETQYF. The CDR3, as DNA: TGTGCCCTCCCCCGAGGCCCCCCGGAGGGCCAAGAGACCCAGTACTTC.

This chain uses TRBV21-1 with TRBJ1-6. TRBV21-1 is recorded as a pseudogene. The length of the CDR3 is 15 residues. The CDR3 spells CASSKAQGTGSPLHF. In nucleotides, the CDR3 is TGTGCCAGCAGTAAAGCGCAGGGCACGGGTTCACCCCTCCACTTT.

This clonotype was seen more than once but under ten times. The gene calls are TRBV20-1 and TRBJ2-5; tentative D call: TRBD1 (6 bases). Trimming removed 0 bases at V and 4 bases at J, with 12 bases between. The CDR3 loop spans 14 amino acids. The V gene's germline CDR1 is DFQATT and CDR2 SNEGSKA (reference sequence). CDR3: CSARDMNRVETQYF. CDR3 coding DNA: TGCAGTGCTAGAGATATGAACAGGGTAGAGACCCAGTACTTC.

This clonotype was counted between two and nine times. CDR3 bases: TGTGCCAGCAGTCCCCGTCAGGCCCTGGGTTATGGCTACACCTTC. Translating gives CASSPRQALGYGYTF. V usage is TRBV6-5 and J usage is TRBJ1-2; no firm D call. The germline CDR1 and CDR2 sequences are MNHEY and SVGAGI. V was shortened by 5 bases and J by 5 bases, with 18 bases between the two germline ends. The CDR3 extends over 15 amino acids.

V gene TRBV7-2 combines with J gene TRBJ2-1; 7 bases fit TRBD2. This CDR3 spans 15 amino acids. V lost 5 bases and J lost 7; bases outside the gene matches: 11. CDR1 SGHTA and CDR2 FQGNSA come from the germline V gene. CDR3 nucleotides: TGTGCCAGCAGCCAATGGGCGGGAGTGGGGAATGAGCAGTTCTTC. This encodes CASSQWAGVGNEQFF.

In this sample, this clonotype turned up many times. The CDR3 loop is CASSLAQLNTEAFF. CDR3 coding DNA: TGTGCCAGCAGCTTAGCACAGTTGAACACTGAAGCTTTCTTT. The chain combines TRBV7-9 with TRBJ1-1; D uncertain. Trimming left V 0 bases short and J 0 bases short, with 5 bases between. The CDR3 is made up of 14 amino acids. Germline V gives CDR1 SEHNR, CDR2 FQNEAQ (reference sequence).

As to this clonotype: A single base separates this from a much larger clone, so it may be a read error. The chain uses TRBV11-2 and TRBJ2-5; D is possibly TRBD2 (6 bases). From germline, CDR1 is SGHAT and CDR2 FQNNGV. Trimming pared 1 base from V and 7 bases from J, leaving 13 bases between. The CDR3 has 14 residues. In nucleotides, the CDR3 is TGTGCCAGCAGCTTAGTCGGGGGTCGGGGGACCCAGTACTTC. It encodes CASSLVGGRGTQYF.

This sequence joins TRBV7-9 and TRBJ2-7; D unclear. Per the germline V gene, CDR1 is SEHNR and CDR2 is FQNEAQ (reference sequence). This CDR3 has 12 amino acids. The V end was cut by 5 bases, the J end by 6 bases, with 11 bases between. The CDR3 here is CASSLRVFEQYF. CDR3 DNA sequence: TGTGCCAGCAGCCTAAGGGTCTTCGAGCAGTACTTC.

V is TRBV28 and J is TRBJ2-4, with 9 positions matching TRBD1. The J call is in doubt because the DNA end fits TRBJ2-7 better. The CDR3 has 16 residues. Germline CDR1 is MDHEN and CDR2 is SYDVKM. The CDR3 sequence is CASSSTGDRVSYEQYF. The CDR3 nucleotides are TGTGCCAGCAGCTCGACTGGGGACAGGGTTTCCTACGAGCAGTACTTC.

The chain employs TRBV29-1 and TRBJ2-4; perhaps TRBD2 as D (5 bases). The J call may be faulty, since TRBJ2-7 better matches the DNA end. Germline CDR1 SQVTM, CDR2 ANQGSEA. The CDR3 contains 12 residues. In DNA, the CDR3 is TGCAGCCCGAACGTGGGGAGCGACGAGCAGTACTTC. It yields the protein CSPNVGSDEQYF.

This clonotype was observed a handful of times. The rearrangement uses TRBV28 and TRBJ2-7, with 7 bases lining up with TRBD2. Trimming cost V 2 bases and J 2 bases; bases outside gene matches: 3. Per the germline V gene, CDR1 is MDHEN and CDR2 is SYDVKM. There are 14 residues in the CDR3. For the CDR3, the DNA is TGTGCCAGCAGTTTAGGGGGGGACCCCTACGAGCAGTACTTC. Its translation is CASSLGGDPYEQYF.

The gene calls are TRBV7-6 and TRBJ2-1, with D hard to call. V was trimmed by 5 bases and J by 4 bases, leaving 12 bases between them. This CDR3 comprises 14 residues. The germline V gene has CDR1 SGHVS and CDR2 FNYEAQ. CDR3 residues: CASSPSKGYNEQFF. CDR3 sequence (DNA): TGTGCCAGCAGCCCCTCCAAGGGTTACAATGAGCAGTTCTTC.